This T cell receptor (beta chain) is drawn from a study of blood T cells in healthy people across ages. Findings and caveats of the study: Older age went with lower TCR beta diversity per million T cells, in a roughly linear way. Higher diversity, along with more naive CD4+ cells, distinguished long-lived donors from aged donors. Strong correlation linked observed beta diversity and percent naive T cells.

A word on this clonotype: The antigen is undetermined. This may be a read error, as it is one base from a much larger clone.

The second PCR ran roughly 7 to 12 cycles with a sample-barcoded 5' primer and J-beta primers. A tag from a template-switch adaptor with 12 random nucleotides marked each cDNA molecule. TCRdb redid the calling of the 5' RACE reads with MiXCR, one entry per CDR3 protein. This sample yields some 790,000 distinct CDR3 sequences, of which less than 35% are seen a single time; 15% to 20% belongs to the top ten. The CDR3 contains 12 residues. The V gene lost 3 bases and the J gene lost 9 bases, with 12 bases spanning the gap. Per the germline V gene, CDR1 is DFQATT and CDR2 is SNEGSKA (reference sequence).

The TCR comes from an elderly woman in good health. Sequenced input: blood. The gene calls are TRBV20-1 and TRBJ1-5; D is ambiguous. Here the CDR3 DNA reads TGCAGTGCTAGTGGGGTGAGCCGGCCCCAGCATTTT. Protein sequence: CSASGVSRPQHF.